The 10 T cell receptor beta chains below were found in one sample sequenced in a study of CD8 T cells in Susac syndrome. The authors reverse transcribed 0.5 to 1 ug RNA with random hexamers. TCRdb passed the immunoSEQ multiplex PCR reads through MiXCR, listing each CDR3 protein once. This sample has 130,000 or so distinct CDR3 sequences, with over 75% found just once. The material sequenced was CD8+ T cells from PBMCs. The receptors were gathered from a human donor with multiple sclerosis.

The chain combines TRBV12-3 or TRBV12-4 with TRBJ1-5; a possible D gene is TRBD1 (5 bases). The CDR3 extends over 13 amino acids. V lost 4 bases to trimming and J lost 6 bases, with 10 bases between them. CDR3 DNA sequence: TGTGCCAGCAGTTGGGAGGGGTTTCAGCCCCAGCATTTT. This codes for CASSWEGFQPQHF.

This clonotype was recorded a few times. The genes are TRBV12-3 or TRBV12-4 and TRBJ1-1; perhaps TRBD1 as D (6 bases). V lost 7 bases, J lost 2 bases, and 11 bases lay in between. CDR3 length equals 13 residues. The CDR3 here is CASNQGPNTEAFF. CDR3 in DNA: TGTGCCAGCAACCAGGGGCCTAACACTGAAGCTTTCTTT.

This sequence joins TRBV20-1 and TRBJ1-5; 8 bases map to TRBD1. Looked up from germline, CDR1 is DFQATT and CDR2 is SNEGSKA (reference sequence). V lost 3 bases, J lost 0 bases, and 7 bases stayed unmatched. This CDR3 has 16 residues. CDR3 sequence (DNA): TGCAGTGCTAGGGTACAGGGGGAATTTAGCAATCAGCCCCAGCATTTT. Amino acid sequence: CSARVQGEFSNQPQHF.

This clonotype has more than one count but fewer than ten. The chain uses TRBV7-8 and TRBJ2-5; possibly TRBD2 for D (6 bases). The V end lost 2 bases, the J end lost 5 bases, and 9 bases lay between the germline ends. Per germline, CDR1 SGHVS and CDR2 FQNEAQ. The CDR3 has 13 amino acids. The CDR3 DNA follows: TGTGCCAGCAGCTTAAATCGGGGGGAGACCCAGTACTTC. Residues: CASSLNRGETQYF.

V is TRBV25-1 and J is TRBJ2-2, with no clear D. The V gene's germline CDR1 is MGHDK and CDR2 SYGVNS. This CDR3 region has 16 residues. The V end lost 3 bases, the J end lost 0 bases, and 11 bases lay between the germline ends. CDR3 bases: TGTGCCAGCAGTGACCGACTGCGCCCGAACACCGGGGAGCTGTTTTTT. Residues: CASSDRLRPNTGELFF.

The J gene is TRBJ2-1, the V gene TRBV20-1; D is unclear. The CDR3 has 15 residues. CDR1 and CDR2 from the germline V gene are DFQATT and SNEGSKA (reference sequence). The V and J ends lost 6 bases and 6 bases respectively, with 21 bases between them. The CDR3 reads CSAKDPRGPLNEQFF. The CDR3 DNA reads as TGCAGTGCAAAGGACCCCCGAGGACCTCTCAATGAGCAGTTCTTC.

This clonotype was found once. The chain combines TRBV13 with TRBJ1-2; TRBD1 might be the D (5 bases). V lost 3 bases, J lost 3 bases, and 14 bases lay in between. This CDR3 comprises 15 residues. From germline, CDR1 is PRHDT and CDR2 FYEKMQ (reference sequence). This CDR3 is CASSLGDRSHYGYTF. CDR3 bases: TGTGCCAGCAGCTTGGGAGACAGATCGCACTATGGCTACACCTTC.

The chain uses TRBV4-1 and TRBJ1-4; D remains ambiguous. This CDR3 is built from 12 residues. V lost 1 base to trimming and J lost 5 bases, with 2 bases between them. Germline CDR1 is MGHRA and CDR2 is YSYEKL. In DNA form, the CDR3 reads TGCGCCAGCAGCCAAGGGAATGAAAAACTGTTTTTT. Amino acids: CASSQGNEKLFF.

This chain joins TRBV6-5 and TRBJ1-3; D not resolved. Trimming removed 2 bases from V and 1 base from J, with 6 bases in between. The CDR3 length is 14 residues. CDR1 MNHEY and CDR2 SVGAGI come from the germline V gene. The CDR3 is CASSYTGSGNTIYF. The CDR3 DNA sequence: TGTGCCAGCAGTTACACGGGTTCTGGAAACACCATATATTTT.

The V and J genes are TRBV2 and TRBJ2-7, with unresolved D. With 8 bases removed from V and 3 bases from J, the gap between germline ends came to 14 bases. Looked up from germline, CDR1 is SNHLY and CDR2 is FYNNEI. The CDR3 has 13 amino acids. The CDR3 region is CASLRSFDYEQYF. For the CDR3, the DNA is TGTGCCAGCCTGCGAAGTTTTGACTACGAGCAGTACTTC.